A single T cell receptor (beta chain) is shown here with its context. What it binds is unknown. The CDR3 loop spans 13 amino acids. The germline CDR1 and CDR2 sequences are SGHNT and YYREEE (reference sequence). The germline V and J ends were trimmed by 4 bases and 3 bases, with 10 bases remaining between them. These data originate in a study of regulatory T cells in long-lasting Graves disease. Time point noted: newly diagnosed GD, antithyroid drugs for less than 3 months. PBMC RNA served as the TCR library source. Study-wide results and caveats: Persistent disease preferred TRBV28, TRBJ1-2 and TRBJ2-5. Small numbers of samples may have cut accuracy.

Arm-PCR of CDR3 regions and iRepertoire HTBI primers were the basis on which TCR beta libraries were built. Each CDR3 protein is one row after TCRdb ran MiXCR on the multiplex PCR reads. The sample carries around 500,000 distinct CDR3 sequences, about 16% recorded once. These data were also reused for a study on T cells in Graves' hyperthyroidism and ophthalmopathy. This second study notes: Appearing also in blood were most of the thyroid clonotypes expanded above 0.001.

V gene TRBV5-4 combines with J gene TRBJ1-1; no clear D gene. Sequencing used peripheral blood mononuclear cells (PBMCs), obtained at new diagnosis, from a patient treated with antithyroid drugs. This receptor was obtained from a woman aged 40-65 years with Graves disease. CDR3 amino acids: CASSREKYTEAFF. The CDR3 DNA is TGTGCCAGCAGCCGAGAAAAATACACTGAAGCTTTCTTT.